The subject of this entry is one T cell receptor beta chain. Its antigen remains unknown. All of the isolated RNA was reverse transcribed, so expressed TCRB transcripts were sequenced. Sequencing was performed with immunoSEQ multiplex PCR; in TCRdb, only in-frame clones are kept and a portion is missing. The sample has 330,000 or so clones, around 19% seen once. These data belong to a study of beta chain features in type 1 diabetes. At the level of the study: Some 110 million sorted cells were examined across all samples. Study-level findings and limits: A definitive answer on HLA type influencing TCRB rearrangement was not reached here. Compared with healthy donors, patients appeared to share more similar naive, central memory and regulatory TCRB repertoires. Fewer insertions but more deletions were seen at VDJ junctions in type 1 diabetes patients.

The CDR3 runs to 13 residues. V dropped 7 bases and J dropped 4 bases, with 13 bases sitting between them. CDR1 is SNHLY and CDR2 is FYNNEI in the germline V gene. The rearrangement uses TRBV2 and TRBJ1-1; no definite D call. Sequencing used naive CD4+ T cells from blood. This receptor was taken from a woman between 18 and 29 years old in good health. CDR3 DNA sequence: TGTGCCAGCAAGGTGAGGTCAGCCACTGAAGCTTTCTTT. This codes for CASKVRSATEAFF.